These T cell receptor beta chains were read from a single sample in a study of blood T cell repertoires in COVID-19. Sequencing used immunoSEQ multiplex PCR; TCRdb keeps in-frame clones, though not all of them. The sample lists tens of thousands of clones; 80% to 90% were seen once. The sample comprised peripheral blood. These receptors were taken from a man in his fifties or sixties with acute or convalescent COVID-19. The CDR3 runs from the conserved cysteine through the conserved F or W. D genes are given only for firm matches. Clone size is stated in some rows and not others, as once, few, many or a class when expanded.

J gene: TRBJ2-5
clone size: -
V gene: TRBV29-1
D gene: -
CDR3 protein: CSVAPRMRETQYF
CDR3 DNA: TGCAGCGTTGCTCCTAGGATGAGAGAGACCCAGTACTTC

J gene: TRBJ2-3
clone size: -
V gene: TRBV7-6
D gene: TRBD1
CDR3 protein: CASSLGFRGTGEPDTQYF
CDR3 DNA: TGTGCCAGCAGCTTAGGGTTTAGGGGGACAGGGGAGCCAGATACGCAGTATTTT

J gene: TRBJ1-4
clone size: -
V gene: TRBV7-9
D gene: -
CDR3 protein: CASSLRVGIGEDEKLFF
CDR3 DNA: TGTGCCAGCAGCTTAAGGGTGGGAATAGGGGAAGATGAAAAACTGTTTTTT

J gene: TRBJ2-5
clone size: -
V gene: TRBV13
D gene: -
CDR3 protein: CASRDGRQGKETQYF
CDR3 DNA: TGTGCCAGCCGTGACGGGAGACAGGGCAAAGAGACCCAGTACTTC

J gene: TRBJ1-2
clone size: -
V gene: TRBV24-1
D gene: -
CDR3 protein: CATSDTGINYGYTF
CDR3 DNA: TGTGCCACCAGTGATACAGGGATCAACTATGGCTACACCTTC

J gene: TRBJ1-1
clone size: once
V gene: TRBV5-4
D gene: -
CDR3 protein: CASSAEAQGGTEAFF
CDR3 DNA: TGTGCCAGCAGCGCGGAGGCACAGGGCGGCACTGAAGCTTTCTTT

J gene: TRBJ2-3
clone size: -
V gene: TRBV2
D gene: TRBD1
CDR3 protein: CASRTGTVTDTQYF
CDR3 DNA: TGTGCCAGCCGTACCGGGACAGTTACAGATACGCAGTATTTT

J gene: TRBJ2-7
clone size: -
V gene: TRBV6-5
D gene: TRBD1
CDR3 protein: CAGKGQGYYEQYF
CDR3 DNA: TGTGCCGGGAAGGGACAGGGATACTACGAGCAGTACTTC

J gene: TRBJ2-7
clone size: -
V gene: TRBV5-1
D gene: -
CDR3 protein: CASSYSGISSYEQYF
CDR3 DNA: TGCGCCAGCAGCTATTCAGGAATATCCTCCTACGAGCAGTACTTC

J gene: TRBJ1-3
clone size: -
V gene: TRBV27
D gene: -
CDR3 protein: CASIGHGNTIYF
CDR3 DNA: TGTGCCAGCATAGGACATGGAAACACCATATATTTT

J gene: TRBJ1-3
clone size: once
V gene: TRBV2
D gene: -
CDR3 protein: CASSELAFSGNTIYF
CDR3 DNA: TGTGCCAGCAGTGAGTTAGCCTTCTCTGGAAACACCATATATTTT

J gene: TRBJ2-7
clone size: -
V gene: TRBV3-1/TRBV3-2
D gene: -
CDR3 protein: CASSQAQREQYF
CDR3 DNA: TGTGCCAGCAGCCAAGCCCAGCGCGAGCAGTACTTC

J gene: TRBJ1-3
clone size: once
V gene: TRBV7-6
D gene: -
CDR3 protein: CASSLAGESSGNTIYF
CDR3 DNA: TGTGCCAGCAGCTTAGCCGGGGAGAGCTCTGGAAACACCATATATTTT

J gene: TRBJ2-7
clone size: -
V gene: TRBV6-5
D gene: TRBD1
CDR3 protein: CASSRQGTYEQYF
CDR3 DNA: TGTGCCAGCAGTCGACAGGGCACCTACGAGCAGTACTTC

J gene: TRBJ2-3
clone size: -
V gene: TRBV6-1
D gene: -
CDR3 protein: CASSEELRSGSTDTQYF
CDR3 DNA: TGTGCCAGCAGTGAAGAACTTCGGTCAGGGAGCACAGATACGCAGTATTTT

J gene: TRBJ1-1
clone size: -
V gene: TRBV18
D gene: TRBD1
CDR3 protein: CASSPRQGNTEAFF
CDR3 DNA: TGTGCCAGCTCACCGCGACAGGGAAACACTGAAGCTTTCTTT

J gene: TRBJ2-3
clone size: -
V gene: TRBV2
D gene: TRBD2
CDR3 protein: CASSVPGTSGGTDTQYF
CDR3 DNA: TGTGCCAGCAGTGTCCCCGGGACTAGCGGGGGCACAGATACGCAGTATTTT

J gene: TRBJ2-7
clone size: -
V gene: TRBV11-2
D gene: -
CDR3 protein: CASSPNGGHGYEQYF
CDR3 DNA: TGTGCCAGCAGCCCCAACGGGGGGCACGGTTACGAGCAGTACTTC

J gene: TRBJ1-1
clone size: -
V gene: TRBV7-8
D gene: -
CDR3 protein: CASSQGGANTEAFF
CDR3 DNA: TGTGCCAGCAGCCAGGGTGGGGCGAACACTGAAGCTTTCTTT

J gene: TRBJ1-1
clone size: -
V gene: TRBV19
D gene: TRBD1
CDR3 protein: CASSIQQGTEAFF
CDR3 DNA: TGTGCCAGTAGTATCCAACAGGGGACTGAAGCTTTCTTT

J gene: TRBJ2-3
clone size: -
V gene: TRBV18
D gene: -
CDR3 protein: CASSPPSGTDTQYF
CDR3 DNA: TGTGCCAGCTCACCACCATCGGGCACAGATACGCAGTATTTT

J gene: TRBJ2-1
clone size: once
V gene: TRBV6-6
D gene: TRBD1
CDR3 protein: CASTLRPGQGAYEQFF
CDR3 DNA: TGTGCCAGCACACTGCGTCCGGGACAGGGGGCATATGAGCAGTTCTTC

J gene: TRBJ2-3
clone size: -
V gene: TRBV3-1/TRBV3-2
D gene: TRBD1
CDR3 protein: CASSQGPGQGTDTQYF
CDR3 DNA: TGTGCCAGCAGCCAAGGACCGGGACAGGGAACAGATACGCAGTATTTT

J gene: TRBJ2-5
clone size: -
V gene: TRBV4-1
D gene: -
CDR3 protein: CASRQIPLPETQYF
CDR3 DNA: TGCGCCAGCAGGCAGATACCTCTTCCGGAGACCCAGTACTTC

J gene: TRBJ1-6
clone size: -
V gene: TRBV3-1/TRBV3-2
D gene: -
CDR3 protein: CASSQSNSPLHF
CDR3 DNA: TGTGCCAGCAGCCAGTCGAATTCACCCCTCCACTTT

J gene: TRBJ1-5
clone size: once
V gene: TRBV27
D gene: TRBD1
CDR3 protein: CASGDRGWPQHF
CDR3 DNA: TGTGCCAGCGGGGACAGGGGATGGCCCCAGCATTTT

J gene: TRBJ2-2
clone size: -
V gene: TRBV28
D gene: TRBD1
CDR3 protein: CASRAGGPGELFF
CDR3 DNA: TGTGCCAGCAGGGCAGGGGGACCCGGGGAGCTGTTTTTT

J gene: TRBJ2-3
clone size: -
V gene: TRBV29-1
D gene: -
CDR3 protein: CSVTDSLGTDTQYF
CDR3 DNA: TGCAGCGTGACAGACAGTTTAGGCACAGATACGCAGTATTTT

J gene: TRBJ1-1
clone size: -
V gene: TRBV11-3
D gene: -
CDR3 protein: CASSLVANTEAFF
CDR3 DNA: TGTGCCAGCAGCTTAGTAGCGAACACTGAAGCTTTCTTT

J gene: TRBJ1-3
clone size: few
V gene: TRBV18
D gene: -
CDR3 protein: CASSLRLGGSSGNTIYF
CDR3 DNA: TGTGCCAGCTCACTTCGACTGGGAGGAAGCTCTGGAAACACCATATATTTT

J gene: TRBJ2-7
clone size: -
V gene: TRBV7-8
D gene: -
CDR3 protein: CASSPQRREQYF
CDR3 DNA: TGTGCCAGCAGCCCGCAGCGGAGGGAGCAGTACTTC

J gene: TRBJ1-6
clone size: -
V gene: TRBV5-4
D gene: -
CDR3 protein: CASSWAQGSMDALHF
CDR3 DNA: TGTGCCAGCAGCTGGGCACAGGGCTCCATGGATGCCCTCCACTTT

J gene: TRBJ1-3
clone size: -
V gene: TRBV14
D gene: -
CDR3 protein: CASSHRGYSGNTIYF
CDR3 DNA: TGTGCCAGCAGCCATCGGGGGTACTCTGGAAACACCATATATTTT

J gene: TRBJ1-4
clone size: -
V gene: TRBV12-3/TRBV12-4
D gene: -
CDR3 protein: CASSLRGGEKLFF
CDR3 DNA: TGTGCCAGCAGTTTAAGAGGGGGAGAAAAACTGTTTTTT

J gene: TRBJ1-5
clone size: -
V gene: TRBV6-1
D gene: TRBD1
CDR3 protein: CASSEFETGRNQPQHF
CDR3 DNA: TGTGCCAGCAGTGAATTCGAGACAGGGCGAAATCAGCCCCAGCATTTT

J gene: TRBJ2-1
clone size: -
V gene: TRBV6-4
D gene: -
CDR3 protein: CASSEAYRTEQFF
CDR3 DNA: TGTGCCAGCAGTGAAGCTTACAGGACTGAGCAGTTCTTC

J gene: TRBJ2-1
clone size: -
V gene: TRBV24-1
D gene: -
CDR3 protein: CATSDPQGSSYNEQFF
CDR3 DNA: TGTGCCACCAGTGACCCCCAGGGTTCCTCCTACAATGAGCAGTTCTTC

J gene: TRBJ1-2
clone size: -
V gene: TRBV24-1
D gene: -
CDR3 protein: CATSDRTAFYGYTF
CDR3 DNA: TGTGCCACCAGTGACCGTACAGCTTTCTATGGCTACACCTTC

J gene: TRBJ1-5
clone size: -
V gene: TRBV7-7
D gene: -
CDR3 protein: CASSRQDGIGAQHF
CDR3 DNA: TGTGCCAGCAGCCGGCAGGACGGGATTGGAGCCCAGCATTTT

J gene: TRBJ2-7
clone size: -
V gene: TRBV19
D gene: -
CDR3 protein: CASSKDRSYEQYF
CDR3 DNA: TGTGCCAGTAGTAAGGACAGATCCTACGAGCAGTACTTC

J gene: TRBJ2-3
clone size: -
V gene: TRBV9
D gene: TRBD2
CDR3 protein: CARSAPGRGGSWTQYF
CDR3 DNA: TGTGCCCGCAGCGCCCCGGGGCGGGGGGGGAGTTGGACGCAGTATTTT

J gene: TRBJ1-2
clone size: -
V gene: TRBV6-2/TRBV6-3
D gene: -
CDR3 protein: CASSYTRLNGYTF
CDR3 DNA: TGTGCCAGCAGTTACACGAGGCTCAATGGCTACACCTTC

J gene: TRBJ2-2
clone size: -
V gene: TRBV7-9
D gene: TRBD2
CDR3 protein: CASTTTRGGTGELFF
CDR3 DNA: TGTGCCAGCACCACGACTAGGGGAGGGACCGGGGAGCTGTTTTTT

J gene: TRBJ2-5
clone size: few
V gene: TRBV6-5
D gene: -
CDR3 protein: CASSYTVVETQYF
CDR3 DNA: TGTGCCAGCAGTTATACGGTGGTAGAGACCCAGTACTTC

J gene: TRBJ1-5
clone size: few
V gene: TRBV2
D gene: TRBD1
CDR3 protein: CASSSGGVQPQHF
CDR3 DNA: TGTGCCAGCAGCTCAGGGGGAGTTCAGCCCCAGCATTTT

J gene: TRBJ1-5
clone size: -
V gene: TRBV9
D gene: TRBD1
CDR3 protein: CASSVGQGSNQPQHF
CDR3 DNA: TGTGCCAGCAGCGTAGGACAGGGGAGCAATCAGCCCCAGCATTTT

J gene: TRBJ2-5
clone size: -
V gene: TRBV9
D gene: TRBD2
CDR3 protein: CASSVRAGVETQYF
CDR3 DNA: TGTGCCAGCAGCGTGAGAGCGGGGGTGGAGACCCAGTACTTC

J gene: TRBJ1-2
clone size: -
V gene: TRBV4-1
D gene: TRBD1
CDR3 protein: CASSQGRDRGPYGYTF
CDR3 DNA: TGCGCCAGCAGCCAAGGGAGGGACAGGGGCCCCTATGGCTACACCTTC

J gene: TRBJ1-4
clone size: -
V gene: TRBV14
D gene: -
CDR3 protein: CASSPTRGRGNEKLFF
CDR3 DNA: TGTGCCAGCAGCCCCACTCGAGGCAGGGGCAACGAAAAACTGTTTTTT

J gene: TRBJ2-7
clone size: -
V gene: TRBV27
D gene: TRBD1
CDR3 protein: CASSPLHMTGVGEQYF
CDR3 DNA: TGTGCCAGCAGCCCTCTCCATATGACAGGGGTAGGCGAGCAGTACTTC

J gene: TRBJ2-3
clone size: -
V gene: TRBV2
D gene: -
CDR3 protein: CASRQGGRHTDTQYF
CDR3 DNA: TGTGCCAGCAGGCAGGGGGGAAGACACACAGATACGCAGTATTTT

J gene: TRBJ2-7
clone size: -
V gene: TRBV5-1
D gene: TRBD2
CDR3 protein: CASSAGGLRKDEQYF
CDR3 DNA: TGCGCCAGCAGCGCGGGGGGCCTCCGAAAGGACGAGCAGTACTTC

J gene: TRBJ2-1
clone size: once
V gene: TRBV14
D gene: -
CDR3 protein: CASSDLQGLSTYNEQFF
CDR3 DNA: TGTGCCAGCAGCGACTTACAGGGACTATCTACCTACAATGAGCAGTTCTTC

J gene: TRBJ2-2
clone size: -
V gene: TRBV6-5
D gene: TRBD1
CDR3 protein: CATHRGRNGELFF
CDR3 DNA: TGTGCCACCCACAGGGGGCGCAACGGGGAGCTGTTTTTT

J gene: TRBJ2-1
clone size: -
V gene: TRBV7-9
D gene: -
CDR3 protein: CASTSTAYNEQFF
CDR3 DNA: TGTGCCAGCACCTCCACAGCCTACAATGAGCAGTTCTTC